The rows below give T cell receptor beta chains drawn from one sample of a study of beta chain features in type 1 diabetes. Method: immunoSEQ multiplex PCR; TCRdb's copy keeps in-frame clones and lacks some. The sample records a few hundred thousand clones, 7.5% to 10% being singletons. Sample: naive CD4+ T cells from blood. The receptors shown here come from a woman aged 18-35 years in good health. CDR3s include the opening cysteine and the closing phenylalanine or tryptophan. The D gene is left open where the match is weak. Clone size appears in some rows only: once, few, many, or a class for an expanded clone.

>TRBV30|TRBJ2-7|TRBD1|NA
CACRHRGLDEQYF
TGTGCCTGCCGTCACAGGGGGCTGGACGAGCAGTACTTC
>TRBV5-1|TRBJ1-1|NA|NA
CASSLGAGDEAFF
TGCGCCAGCAGCTTGGGGGCGGGGGATGAAGCTTTCTTT
>TRBV5-4|TRBJ1-6|NA|NA
CASSSRARNSPLHF
TGTGCCAGCAGCTCCAGGGCTCGTAATTCACCCCTCCACTTT
>TRBV9|TRBJ1-4|NA|NA
CASSARAGDEKLFF
TGTGCCAGCAGCGCCAGGGCGGGAGATGAAAAACTGTTTTTT
>TRBV30|TRBJ1-5|TRBD1|NA
CACTYGTVGNQPQHF
TGTGCCTGTACCTACGGGACAGTGGGCAATCAGCCCCAGCATTTT
>TRBV18|TRBJ2-5|TRBD2|few
CASSLLAGVMETQYF
TGTGCCAGCTCACTTTTAGCGGGAGTCATGGAGACCCAGTACTTC
>TRBV2|TRBJ2-1|TRBD2|few
CASRLAGGNNEQFF
TGTGCCAGCCGACTAGCGGGGGGGAACAATGAGCAGTTCTTC
>TRBV7-8|TRBJ2-1|NA|NA
CASSARTVGEQFF
TGTGCCAGCAGCGCCCGGACAGTCGGTGAGCAGTTCTTC
>TRBV19|TRBJ2-1|TRBD1|NA
CASSTDRGPYNEQFF
TGTGCCAGTAGTACGGACAGGGGGCCCTACAATGAGCAGTTCTTC
>TRBV30|TRBJ2-2|NA|NA
CAWSGSGIGELFF
TGTGCCTGGAGTGGGTCAGGGATCGGGGAGCTGTTTTTT
>TRBV9|TRBJ2-1|NA|NA
CASSVGQGNNEQFF
TGTGCCAGCAGCGTAGGGCAGGGAAACAATGAGCAGTTCTTC
>TRBV29-1|TRBJ2-2|NA|NA
CSALTSSTGELFF
TGCAGCGCGCTGACTAGTTCCACCGGGGAGCTGTTTTTT
>TRBV28|TRBJ1-5|TRBD1|NA
CASTSLQGGHQPQHF
TGTGCCAGCACTTCTTTACAGGGGGGCCATCAGCCCCAGCATTTT
>TRBV6-5|TRBJ2-2|TRBD1|few
CATGTGSNTGELFF
TGTGCCACCGGGACAGGGTCGAACACCGGGGAGCTGTTTTTT
>TRBV5-1|TRBJ2-4|TRBD1|few
CASSTGQGGDIQYF
TGCGCCAGCAGCACCGGACAGGGGGGGGACATTCAGTACTTC
>TRBV9|TRBJ2-3|TRBD1|NA
CASSQRTGPDTQYF
TGTGCCAGCAGCCAACGGACAGGGCCAGATACGCAGTATTTT
>TRBV5-6|TRBJ2-1|TRBD2|few
CASSLVGRADNEQFF
TGTGCCAGCAGCTTGGTAGGGAGGGCCGACAATGAGCAGTTCTTC
>TRBV2|TRBJ1-2|NA|few
CASSVWGPINYGYTF
TGTGCCAGCAGTGTTTGGGGCCCGATTAACTATGGCTACACCTTC
>TRBV5-4|TRBJ2-3|TRBD2|NA
CASSSPGGPSPQYF
TGTGCCAGCAGCTCGCCGGGGGGACCTAGTCCGCAGTATTTT
>TRBV19|TRBJ2-2|NA|few
CASRRQVNTGELFF
TGTGCCAGTAGGAGACAGGTGAACACCGGGGAGCTGTTTTTT
>TRBV30|TRBJ2-2|NA|NA
CAWSVIQTGELFF
TGTGCCTGGAGTGTAATACAGACCGGGGAGCTGTTTTTT
>TRBV9|TRBJ2-7|TRBD1|few
CASSVATGGSPPAEQYF
TGTGCCAGCAGCGTAGCTACAGGGGGCTCCCCCCCTGCCGAGCAGTACTTC
>TRBV6-1|TRBJ2-5|NA|few
CASSEYSQETQYF
TGTGCCAGCAGTGAATACAGCCAAGAGACCCAGTACTTC
>TRBV29-1|TRBJ2-1|NA|few
CSVRLLGGDKTSPRYNEQFF
TGCAGCGTCCGACTCCTGGGGGGGGACAAGACTAGCCCGAGGTACAATGAGCAGTTCTTC
>TRBV7-9|TRBJ2-1|NA|few
CASSLQPEVGQPPQFF
TGTGCCAGCAGCTTACAACCCGAGGTGGGGCAGCCTCCGCAGTTCTTC
>TRBV2|TRBJ1-1|NA|NA
CASSEQGTEAFF
TGTGCCAGCAGTGAACAGGGAACTGAAGCTTTCTTT
>TRBV11-2|TRBJ2-7|TRBD1|NA
CASSLAGTASYEQYF
TGTGCCAGCAGCTTGGCCGGGACAGCCTCCTACGAGCAGTACTTC